The source of this TCR beta chain is a study of cytomegalovirus exposure and HLA in healthy donors. Findings and limits, study-wide: TCR clusters originating in the first cohort tended to co-occur in the approximately 120 validation repertoires, according to a later analysis. With high specificity and sensitivity, the classifier reportedly diagnosed cytomegalovirus status. The listing of roughly 160 TCR beta chains classed them as cytomegalovirus-associated.

Sequencing was performed with immunoSEQ multiplex PCR; in TCRdb, only in-frame clones are kept and a portion is missing. The repertoire holds about 360,000 clones, with 80% to 90% as singletons. The trim removed 1 base at V and 7 bases at J, leaving 6 bases unmatched. Germline V gene lookup returns CDR1 MDHEN and CDR2 SYDVKM. The CDR3 consists of 15 residues. A remark on this clone: Its target is unknown.

This clonotype was sampled from a woman younger than 35 in good health and CMV-seronegative. Sequenced input: PBMCs. This chain uses TRBV28 with TRBJ2-7; the match to TRBD1 covers 11 bases. CDR3 DNA: TGTGCCAGCAGTTTATTGGGACAGGGGGTTTTAGAGCAGTACTTC. Its protein product is CASSLLGQGVLEQYF.